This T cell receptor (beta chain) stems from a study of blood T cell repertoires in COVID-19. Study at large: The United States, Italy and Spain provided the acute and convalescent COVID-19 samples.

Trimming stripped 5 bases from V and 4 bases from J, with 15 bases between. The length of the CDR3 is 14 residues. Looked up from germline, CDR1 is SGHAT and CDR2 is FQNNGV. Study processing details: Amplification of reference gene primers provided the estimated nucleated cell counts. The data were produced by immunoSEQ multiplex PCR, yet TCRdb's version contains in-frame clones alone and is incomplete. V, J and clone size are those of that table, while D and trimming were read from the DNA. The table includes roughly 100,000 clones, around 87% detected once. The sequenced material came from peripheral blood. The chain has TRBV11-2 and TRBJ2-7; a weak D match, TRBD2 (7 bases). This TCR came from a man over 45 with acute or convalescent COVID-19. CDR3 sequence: CASSLGGGGYEQYF. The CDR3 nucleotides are TGTGCCAGCAGCCTTGGGGGAGGGGGATACGAGCAGTACTTC.